Below are 22 T cell receptor beta chains sequenced from a single sample in a study of control samples from healthy donors and cancer patients (dated by TCRdb to the early 2020s). The library came from the immunoSEQ multiplex PCR assay. Not all clones reach the TCRdb copy of this immuneACCESS table, which keeps in-frame sequences only. Checked studies attribute under half of the gap to unresolved V genes and leave the rest unexplained. The table for this sample lists roughly 170,000 clones; roughly 88% of them were counted only once. The ten biggest clones cover approximately 4.9% of the sample. Sequenced sample: blood. These receptors were obtained from a woman aged 25 to 45 in good health.

J is TRBJ2-7 and V is TRBV11-2; D possibly corresponds to TRBD1 (5 bases). Deletions cut 5 bases from V and 4 bases from J, with 9 bases between. CDR3 size: 12 residues. Germline V gives CDR1 SGHAT, CDR2 FQNNGV. The CDR3 loop reads CASSPDRYEQYV. The CDR3 DNA is TGTGCCAGCAGCCCCGACAGATACGAGCAGTACGTC.

This clone has just a few counts. The chain couples TRBV21-1 to TRBJ1-5. TRBV21-1 constitutes a pseudogene. The CDR3 sequence is 13 residues long. The CDR3 DNA is TGTGCCAGCAGTTCAAGGGGGGGCTGGCCCCAGCATTTT. Protein sequence: CASSSRGGWPQHF.

The CDR3 is CASTQGRPQETQYF. CDR3 DNA: TGTGCCAGCACCCAGGGGCGCCCGCAAGAGACCCAGTACTTC. The V call is TRBV2, the J call TRBJ2-5, with D maybe TRBD1 (6 bases). Germline V gene sequence: CDR1 SNHLY, CDR2 FYNNEI. This CDR3 is 14 amino acids long. Deletions cut 7 bases from V and 2 bases from J, with 14 bases between.

The chain employs TRBV4-1 and TRBJ2-6, with TRBD1 matching over 8 bases. This CDR3 contains 18 residues. CDR1 is MGHRA, CDR2 YSYEKL, per germline. Trimming cost V 0 bases and J 4 bases; bases outside gene matches: 8. The CDR3 spells CASSQDGQGASGANVLTF. In nucleotides, the CDR3 is TGCGCCAGCAGCCAAGATGGGCAGGGGGCGTCCGGGGCCAACGTCCTGACTTTC.

The chain employs TRBV27 and TRBJ2-1; TRBD2 matches 13 bases. The CDR3 spans 16 residues. In germline, CDR1 is MNHEY, CDR2 SMNVEV (reference sequence). Trimming at V came to 3 bases and at J to 2 bases, leaving 1 base not matched to a gene. In nucleotides, the CDR3 is TGTGCCAGCAGTTTCGGGACTAGCGGGACCTACAATGAGCAGTTCTTC. Translated, it gives CASSFGTSGTYNEQFF.

The chain has TRBV10-3 and TRBJ1-6; 7 bases are shared with TRBD1. This CDR3 has 13 residues. The V and J ends lost 11 bases and 5 bases, in that order; junction bases with no gene match: 6. Looked up from germline, CDR1 is ENHRY and CDR2 is SYGVKD. The CDR3 loop reads CAGQGQNNSPLHF. In DNA form, the CDR3 reads TGTGCCGGGCAGGGACAGAATAATTCACCCCTCCACTTT.

The gene calls are TRBV5-6 and TRBJ2-7, with D possibly TRBD1 on 6 matching bases. The CDR3 spans 16 residues. Germline assignment: CDR1 SGHDT and CDR2 YYEEEE. V gave up 0 bases and J gave up 2 bases, with 15 bases separating them. CDR3 sequence: CASSLAQGPTTYEQYF. The CDR3 nucleotides are TGTGCCAGCAGCTTGGCCCAGGGGCCTACTACCTACGAGCAGTACTTC.

This clone has only a few counts. This chain connects TRBV18 to TRBJ2-7, with D tentatively TRBD1 (5 bases). CDR1 and CDR2 from the germline V gene are KGHSH and LQKENI. The V gene lost 2 bases and the J gene lost 6 bases, with 11 bases spanning the gap. This CDR3 contains 13 residues. Here the CDR3 reads CASSPLTGREQYF. The CDR3 nucleotides are TGTGCCAGCTCACCATTAACAGGCCGCGAGCAGTACTTC. The full variable domain, in which reference TRBV18 and TRBJ2-7 provide the parts outside the CDR3, is NAGVMQNPRHLVRRRGQEARLRCSPMKGHSHVYWYRQLPEEGLKFMVYLQKENIIDESGMPKERFSAEFPKEGPSILRIQQVVRGDSAAYFCASSPLTGREQYFGPGTRLTVT.

The chain combines TRBV9 with TRBJ2-5, with 11 bases matching TRBD1. CDR1 and CDR2 (germline): SGDLS, YYNGEE. V was clipped by 3 bases and J by 5 bases; unmatched bases: 9. This CDR3 comprises 16 residues. CDR3: CASSAGQGARRETQYF. CDR3 DNA sequence: TGTGCCAGCAGCGCTGGACAGGGGGCTCGGCGGGAGACCCAGTACTTC.

This clone was recorded a few times. Other DNA sequences from this sample encode an identical CDR3 as well. V gene TRBV5-1 combines with J gene TRBJ1-1; D ambiguous. The germline V and J ends were trimmed by 0 bases and 3 bases, with 6 bases remaining between them. Germline CDR1 is SGHRS and CDR2 is YFSETQ. The CDR3 has 13 amino acids. The CDR3 sequence is CASSLGHDTEAFF. The CDR3 coding sequence is TGCGCCAGCAGCTTGGGACACGACACTGAAGCTTTCTTT. Full variable domain (rest looked up from reference TRBV5-1 and TRBJ1-1): KAGVTQTPRYLIKTRGQQVTLSCSPISGHRSVSWYQQTPGQGLQFLFEYFSETQRNKGNFPGRFSGRQFSNSRSEMNVSTLELGDSALYLCASSLGHDTEAFFGQGTRLTVV.

Of note for this clone: This sample also contains other DNA sequences that code for the same CDR3. The J gene is TRBJ2-3, the V gene TRBV19; perhaps TRBD1 as D (6 bases). The CDR3 loop spans 12 amino acids. CDR1 LNHDA and CDR2 SQIVND come from the germline V gene (reference sequence). The germline V and J ends were trimmed by 7 bases and 2 bases, with 7 bases remaining between them. The CDR3 DNA is TGTGCCAGTACAGGGGACACAGATACGCAGTATTTT. Amino acid sequence: CASTGDTDTQYF.

The chain recombines TRBV9 with TRBJ1-1, with unresolved D. This CDR3 contains 15 residues. Trimming took 0 bases from V and 0 from J, leaving 9 bases between them. Germline V gene sequence: CDR1 SGDLS, CDR2 YYNGEE. The DNA for the CDR3 is TGTGCCAGCAGCGTAGGCGGCAGCTTGAACACTGAAGCTTTCTTT. As protein: CASSVGGSLNTEAFF.

This clone has a single count. The chain uses TRBV3-1 (or the pseudogene TRBV3-2) and TRBJ1-5; D remains ambiguous. This CDR3 comprises 13 residues. Germline V gives CDR1 LGHDT, CDR2 YNNKEL (reference sequence). Trimming cost V 0 bases and J 4 bases, with 4 bases left between them. CDR3 sequence (DNA): TGTGCCAGCAGCCAAGATATGAATCAGCCCCAGCATTTT. Translating it yields CASSQDMNQPQHF.

The rearrangement uses TRBV10-3 and TRBJ2-1, with 10 positions matching TRBD1. CDR3 length equals 14 residues. After removal of 6 bases from V and 5 bases from J, the junction contained 4 bases not matched to a gene. Germline-derived CDR1 and CDR2 are ENHRY and SYGVKD. The CDR3 spells CAISRDRGNNEQFF. CDR3 coding DNA: TGTGCCATCAGCCGGGACAGGGGTAACAATGAGCAGTTCTTC.

V gene TRBV6-7 combines with J gene TRBJ2-7; D ambiguous. TRBV6-7 is reported as an ORF; its role is uncertain. The CDR3 length is 16 residues. V lost 0 bases, J lost 0 bases, and 12 bases lay in between. CDR3 nucleotides: TGTGCCAGCAGTTACTCGAAAGTAAGTCACTCCTACGAGCAGTACGTC. As protein: CASSYSKVSHSYEQYV.

This clone was seen only once. This chain connects TRBV4-1 to TRBJ2-7, with 9 positions matching TRBD1. The germline V gene encodes CDR1 MGHRA and CDR2 YSYEKL. CDR3 size: 16 residues. Trimming cost V 5 bases and J 6 bases; bases outside gene matches: 14. The CDR3 loop is CASSEGGTGPLAEQYF. CDR3 in DNA: TGCGCCAGCAGCGAAGGCGGGACAGGGCCTCTAGCCGAGCAGTACTTC.

DNA of the CDR3: TGTGCCAGCAGCTTAGGAGGTGGGCTAGGGGGTCAGCCCCAGCATTTT. Its translation: CASSLGGGLGGQPQHF. The V call is TRBV7-9, the J call TRBJ1-5, with a possible D match to TRBD1 (6 bases). From germline, CDR1 is SEHNR and CDR2 FQNEAQ (reference sequence). V lost 1 base to trimming and J lost 6 bases, with 16 bases between them. The CDR3 extends over 16 amino acids.

The V and J genes are TRBV28 and TRBJ2-7; the match to TRBD2 covers 8 bases. The V gene's germline CDR1 is MDHEN and CDR2 SYDVKM. With 4 bases clipped from V and 5 bases from J, the junction kept 10 bases outside the gene matches. The CDR3 has 15 amino acids. CDR3: CASSYSGTSRHEQYF. The CDR3 nucleotides are TGTGCCAGCAGTTACTCCGGGACTAGTAGGCACGAGCAGTACTTC. Filled out from reference TRBV28 and TRBJ2-7, the complete variable domain reads DVKVTQSSRYLVKRTGEKVFLECVQDMDHENMFWYRQDPGLGLRLIYFSYDVKMKEKGDIPEGYSVSREKKERFSLILESASTNQTSMYLCASSYSGTSRHEQYFGPGTRLTVT.

Details on this clone: The limits of the CDR3 on the DNA are not certain, so only TCRdb's listed CDR3 is given. J is TRBJ2-1 and V is TRBV19; the table's D gene call, TRBD2, was not cross checked with the DNA. CDR1 LNHDA and CDR2 SQIVND come from the germline V gene (reference sequence). The CDR3 extends over 20 residues, inclusive of both ends. This CDR3 is CALSISVPVVGSGSLDEQFF.

This clone has just one count. The chain is built from TRBV2 and TRBJ2-4; 14 bases map to TRBD2. CDR3 size: 15 residues. V gave up 7 bases and J gave up 9 bases; unmatched junction bases: 8. CDR1 and CDR2 (germline): SNHLY, FYNNEI. The CDR3 sequence: CASIFGTSGGFIQYF. The CDR3 DNA reads TGTGCCAGCATCTTTGGGACTAGCGGGGGATTCATTCAGTACTTC.

V usage is TRBV10-1 and J usage is TRBJ1-1; D remains ambiguous. V was clipped by 4 bases and J by 2 bases, with 8 bases between them. Per the germline V gene, CDR1 is WNHNN and CDR2 is SYGVQD (reference sequence). CDR3 size: 13 residues. CDR3 in amino acids: CASSVKGNTEAFF. CDR3 sequence (DNA): TGCGCCAGCAGTGTAAAGGGAAACACTGAAGCTTTCTTT.

The chain employs TRBV2 and TRBJ1-5; maybe TRBD1 (6 bases). The V end was cut by 3 bases, the J end by 3 bases, with 12 bases between. Germline V gene lookup returns CDR1 SNHLY and CDR2 FYNNEI. The CDR3 spans 15 residues. The CDR3 loop reads CASSDPNRVNQPQHF. DNA of the CDR3: TGTGCCAGCAGTGATCCTAACAGGGTCAATCAGCCCCAGCATTTT.